These 3 T cell receptor beta chains were sequenced from one sample in a study of blood T cell repertoires in COVID-19. Generated by immunoSEQ multiplex PCR, the TCRdb table keeps only in-frame clones and is missing some. The sample contains around 60,000 clones, 88% of which appear only once. Sequenced sample: peripheral blood. The receptors stem from a man aged 50 or older with active COVID-19.

This chain joins TRBV5-1 and TRBJ2-2; D uncertain. V dropped 2 bases and J dropped 2 bases, with 13 bases sitting between them. This CDR3 is 16 amino acids long. Germline V lookup: CDR1 SGHRS, CDR2 YFSETQ. This CDR3 is CASSLVSLGNTGELFF. The CDR3 DNA reads as TGCGCCAGCAGCTTAGTTTCATTGGGCAACACCGGGGAGCTGTTTTTT.

The rearrangement uses TRBV5-1 and TRBJ1-1; D perhaps matches TRBD1 (5 bases). Germline V gene data show CDR1 as SGHRS and CDR2 as YFSETQ. The V and J ends lost 6 bases and 2 bases respectively, with 11 bases between them. The CDR3 is made up of 13 amino acids. The CDR3 loop reads CASKADSNTEAFF. The DNA of the CDR3 is TGCGCCAGCAAGGCCGACAGTAACACTGAAGCTTTCTTT. Full variable domain (outside the CDR3, taken from reference TRBV5-1 and TRBJ1-1): KAGVTQTPRYLIKTRGQQVTLSCSPISGHRSVSWYQQTPGQGLQFLFEYFSETQRNKGNFPGRFSGRQFSNSRSEMNVSTLELGDSALYLCASKADSNTEAFFGQGTRLTVV.

This rearrangement joins TRBV7-9 to TRBJ1-2, with D perhaps TRBD1 (5 bases). The CDR3 loop spans 15 amino acids. CDR1 and CDR2 from the germline V gene are SEHNR and FQNEAQ (reference sequence). The V gene lost 5 bases and the J gene lost 4 bases, with 17 bases spanning the gap. The CDR3, as DNA: TGTGCCAGCAGCCGGAGAGGCAGGGAACTCTATGGCTACACCTTC. Amino acid sequence: CASSRRGRELYGYTF. The whole variable domain, remainder taken from reference TRBV7-9 and TRBJ1-2, is DTGVSQNPRHKITKRGQNVTFRCDPISEHNRLYWYRQTLGQGPEFLTYFQNEAQLEKSRLLSDRFSAERPKGSFSTLEIQRTEQGDSAMYLCASSRRGRELYGYTFGSGTRLTVV.